The rows below give T cell receptor beta chains drawn from one sample of a study of blood T cell repertoires in COVID-19. Generated by immunoSEQ multiplex PCR, the TCRdb table keeps only in-frame clones and is missing some. The sample includes about 200,000 clones, roughly nine tenths of them seen just once. The sequenced sample consisted of peripheral blood. The receptors here all came from a man aged 55 to 69 with COVID-19, enrolled during active disease. CDR3s include the opening cysteine and the closing phenylalanine or tryptophan. Each record gives: CDR3 DNA, CDR3 protein, J gene, D gene, clone size, V gene, CDR3 length. The D gene is left open where the match is weak. Clone size is stated in some rows and not others, as once, few, many or a class when expanded.

TGTGCCAGCAGCTTTACAGGGGTAGGAGGCTCTGGAAACACCATATATTTT,CASSFTGVGGSGNTIYF,TRBJ1-3,TRBD1,.,TRBV11-2,17
TGTGCCAGCAGGGGGACAGGGAACAACTATGGCTACACCTTC,CASRGTGNNYGYTF,TRBJ1-2,TRBD1,.,TRBV7-9,14
TGTGCCAGCAGTTCTAGCGCCCAAGAGACCCAGTACTTC,CASSSSAQETQYF,TRBJ2-5,.,.,TRBV12-3/TRBV12-4,13
TGCGCCAGCAGCTTACTAGCGGGCTACGAGCAGTACTTC,CASSLLAGYEQYF,TRBJ2-7,TRBD2,.,TRBV5-1,13
TGTGCCAGTAGTCCTGGGGTCGGGAATAGGGCCGGGGAGCTGTTTTTT,CASSPGVGNRAGELFF,TRBJ2-2,.,.,TRBV19,16
TGTGCCAGCAGCTTGGGGACTAGCGGGGGCGCTACGCAGTATTTT,CASSLGTSGGATQYF,TRBJ2-3,TRBD2,.,TRBV7-9,15
TGCGCCAGCAGCTCGTCTCTGGACACCTACGAGCAGTACTTC,CASSSSLDTYEQYF,TRBJ2-7,.,.,TRBV5-1,14
TGTGCCAGCTCATTCCATCAGGGTCAGGGGGCCTACGAGCAGTACTTC,CASSFHQGQGAYEQYF,TRBJ2-7,TRBD1,.,TRBV27,16
TGTGCCAGTAGTATTTTAGCGGGGGGCCACCAAGAGACCCAGTACTTC,CASSILAGGHQETQYF,TRBJ2-5,TRBD2,.,TRBV19,16
TGTGCCACCAGCAGTGTTCGGGGGGCGCTGAACACCGGGGAGCTGTTTTTT,CATSSVRGALNTGELFF,TRBJ2-2,.,.,TRBV15,17
TGTGCCAGCTCACCAGACAGGAGACGCACAGATACGCAGTATTTT,CASSPDRRRTDTQYF,TRBJ2-3,.,.,TRBV18,15
TGTGCCTGGAGTTTCTGGACAGGTGCTGGCAATCAGCCCCAGCATTTT,CAWSFWTGAGNQPQHF,TRBJ1-5,TRBD1,.,TRBV30,16
TGTGCCAGCAGCTCAGTCGTAGATACGCAGTATTTT,CASSSVVDTQYF,TRBJ2-3,.,.,TRBV7-8,12
TGTGCCAGCAGTTTATCGTTTCAGGGTAATTCACCCCTCCACTTT,CASSLSFQGNSPLHF,TRBJ1-6,.,.,TRBV27,15
TGTGCCACCAGTGATTGGCCGGGACAGGGGGGCCAAAGTCAGCAGTACTTC,CATSDWPGQGGQSQQYF,TRBJ2-7,TRBD1,.,TRBV24-1,17
TGCGCCAGCAGCTCGGGACAGCAATATGGCTACACCTTC,CASSSGQQYGYTF,TRBJ1-2,TRBD1,few,TRBV5-1,13
TGTGCCAGTAGTATCGTGGACAGGGATAATTCACCCCTCCACTTT,CASSIVDRDNSPLHF,TRBJ1-6,TRBD1,.,TRBV19,15
TGTGCCAGCAGATGGGGACTAGCGGGCGGTGTAGATACGCAGTATTTT,CASRWGLAGGVDTQYF,TRBJ2-3,TRBD2,.,TRBV28,16
TGTGCCAGCAGCTTACGGGAATCGGTAGAGACCCAGTACTTC,CASSLRESVETQYF,TRBJ2-5,.,.,TRBV7-9,14
TGTGCCAGCAGTTTTCTGTGGCAGGCAAGAGCTAACTATGGCTACACCTTC,CASSFLWQARANYGYTF,TRBJ1-2,.,once,TRBV28,17
TGCAGCGTTGATGTGGGACAGGGCCCCAAGCAGTACTTC,CSVDVGQGPKQYF,TRBJ2-7,TRBD1,.,TRBV29-1,13
TGTGCCAGCAGCTTTGCCGGGACTACCCTCCTTTCCTACGAGCAGTACTTC,CASSFAGTTLLSYEQYF,TRBJ2-7,TRBD2,few,TRBV7-9,17
TGTCTTTCGGGACTAGCCGGCGACAATGAGCAGTTCTTC,CLSGLAGDNEQFF,TRBJ2-1,TRBD2,.,TRBV2,13
TGCGCCAGCAGCCAAGACAGGGGCTACGAGCAGTACTTC,CASSQDRGYEQYF,TRBJ2-7,.,once,TRBV4-1,13
TGTGCCGGGCAGCTACCCACAGATACGCAGTATTTT,CAGQLPTDTQYF,TRBJ2-3,.,.,TRBV7-9,12
TGTGCCAGCTCACTCCGGGGGGACAGGGGTTCTGGGGCCAACGTCCTGACTTTC,CASSLRGDRGSGANVLTF,TRBJ2-6,TRBD1,.,TRBV18,18
TGTGCCACGAAGGGGGCCTCTGGAAACACCATATATTTT,CATKGASGNTIYF,TRBJ1-3,TRBD1,.,TRBV6-6,13
TGTGCCATCAGTGAGCCGGGAAGCACGAATGAGCAGTTCTTC,CAISEPGSTNEQFF,TRBJ2-1,.,.,TRBV10-3,14
TGTGCCAGTAGTATAGAAGGGGGCCGGGAGACCCAGTACTTC,CASSIEGGRETQYF,TRBJ2-5,TRBD1,.,TRBV19,14
TGTGCCAGCAGCCCGTTAGCGTCTGGGACCGGGGAGCTGTTTTTT,CASSPLASGTGELFF,TRBJ2-2,.,.,TRBV7-3,15
TGTGCCTGGAGTGTTTTCGGGAGGGCCCATCGCTCCTACAATGAGCAGTTCTTC,CAWSVFGRAHRSYNEQFF,TRBJ2-1,TRBD2,.,TRBV30,18
TGCGCCAGCAGCCAAACAGGCTACTCTGGAAACACCATATATTTT,CASSQTGYSGNTIYF,TRBJ1-3,.,.,TRBV4-1,15
TGTGCCAGCAGTGAAGGGGGCACTAGCACAGATACGCAGTATTTT,CASSEGGTSTDTQYF,TRBJ2-3,.,.,TRBV6-1,15
TGTGCCAGTAGTATAAACGGAGGGGGCGCATCTAACTATGGCTACACCTTC,CASSINGGGASNYGYTF,TRBJ1-2,TRBD1,.,TRBV19,17
TGTGCCAGCAGCCATGGCCTAGCGAACTACGAGCAGTACTTC,CASSHGLANYEQYF,TRBJ2-7,.,.,TRBV3-1/TRBV3-2,14
TGCAGCGTTGTCCCCGAACGGGCTGAAGCTTTCTTT,CSVVPERAEAFF,TRBJ1-1,.,.,TRBV29-1,12
TGTGCCAGCAGTTACTCGGGGGCCGCGATGTACGAGCAGTACTTC,CASSYSGAAMYEQYF,TRBJ2-7,.,.,TRBV6-2/TRBV6-3,15
TGTGCCAGTAGTCCGGACAGGAGGAACACTGAAGCTTTCTTT,CASSPDRRNTEAFF,TRBJ1-1,TRBD1,.,TRBV19,14
TGTGCCAGCAGCCGGGGACTTACTAGCACAGATACGCAGTATTTT,CASSRGLTSTDTQYF,TRBJ2-3,.,.,TRBV7-3,15
TGTGCCAGCAGTGCCGAGTTGCTCGGGGAGCAGTACTTC,CASSAELLGEQYF,TRBJ2-7,.,.,TRBV2,13
TGTGCCAGCAGTTTGCCGGGACTAGCGGAGCGCGGCACAGATACGCAGTATTTT,CASSLPGLAERGTDTQYF,TRBJ2-3,TRBD2,.,TRBV28,18
TGTGCCAGCAGCCCAATCGGGAACGCTGAAGCTTTCTTT,CASSPIGNAEAFF,TRBJ1-1,.,.,TRBV3-1/TRBV3-2,13
TGCGCCAGCAGCCAATCCCACGGCGGGAGACCCTACGAGCAGTACTTC,CASSQSHGGRPYEQYF,TRBJ2-7,TRBD2,.,TRBV4-3,16
TGTGCCAGCAAGGGGACTAATGAAAAACTGTTTTTT,CASKGTNEKLFF,TRBJ1-4,.,.,TRBV27,12
TGTGCCAGCAGCAAAGACGAGACAGGGTTTCGGACAGATACGCAGTATTTT,CASSKDETGFRTDTQYF,TRBJ2-3,.,once,TRBV21-1,17
TGTGCCAGCAGTGGGGCAGGGGCCCACCGGTACTATGGCTACACCTTC,CASSGAGAHRYYGYTF,TRBJ1-2,.,.,TRBV7-9,16
TGTGCCAGCAGCTTAGTTCCAGGGCAGGACTACGAGCAGTACTTC,CASSLVPGQDYEQYF,TRBJ2-7,.,.,TRBV7-2,15
TGTGCCAGCAGTTCCCAGTTTGGTCCACAGTTCTTC,CASSSQFGPQFF,TRBJ2-1,.,few,TRBV28,12
TGTGCCAGCAGCCCCCGCTTACTAGCGGGGATACGCACAGATACGCAGTATTTT,CASSPRLLAGIRTDTQYF,TRBJ2-3,TRBD2,.,TRBV7-2,18
TGTGCCAGCAGCCTTCAGGGGGCGGAAAACATTCAGTACTTC,CASSLQGAENIQYF,TRBJ2-4,TRBD1,.,TRBV3-1/TRBV3-2,14